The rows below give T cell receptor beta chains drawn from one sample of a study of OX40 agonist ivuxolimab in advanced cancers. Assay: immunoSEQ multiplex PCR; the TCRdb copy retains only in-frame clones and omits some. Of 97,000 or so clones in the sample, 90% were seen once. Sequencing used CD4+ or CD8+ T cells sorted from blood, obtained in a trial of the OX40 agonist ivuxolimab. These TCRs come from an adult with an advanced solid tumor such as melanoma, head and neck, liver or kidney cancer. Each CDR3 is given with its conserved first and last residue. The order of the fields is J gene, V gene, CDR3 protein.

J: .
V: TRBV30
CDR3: CAWRQRGGSHEQYF

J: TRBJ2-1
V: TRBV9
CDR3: CASSVGGGRGEQFF

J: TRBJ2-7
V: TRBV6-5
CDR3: CASSYSRGLGIYEQYF

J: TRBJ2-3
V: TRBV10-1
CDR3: CASSESGAGGINTQYF

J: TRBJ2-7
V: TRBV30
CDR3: CAWSVIYEQYF

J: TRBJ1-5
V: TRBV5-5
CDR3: CASSYIGSPNQPQHF

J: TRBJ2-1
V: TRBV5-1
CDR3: CASSREASGLTYNEQFF

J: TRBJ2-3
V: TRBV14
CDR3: CASSQGTGTQYF

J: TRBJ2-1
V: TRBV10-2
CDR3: CASSEGGNWDNEQFF

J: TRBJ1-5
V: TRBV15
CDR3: CATTSTGFSNQPQHF

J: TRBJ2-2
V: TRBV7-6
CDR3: CASRPPPGTGNTGELFF

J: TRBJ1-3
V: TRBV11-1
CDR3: CASRPAYDISGNTIYF

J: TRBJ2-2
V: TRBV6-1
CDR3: CASSENRGTGELFF

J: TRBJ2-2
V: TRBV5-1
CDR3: CASSWGIRELFF

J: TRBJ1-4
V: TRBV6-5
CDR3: CASSNGHVPNEKLFF

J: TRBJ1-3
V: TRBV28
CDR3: CASSLRTGLSGNTIYF